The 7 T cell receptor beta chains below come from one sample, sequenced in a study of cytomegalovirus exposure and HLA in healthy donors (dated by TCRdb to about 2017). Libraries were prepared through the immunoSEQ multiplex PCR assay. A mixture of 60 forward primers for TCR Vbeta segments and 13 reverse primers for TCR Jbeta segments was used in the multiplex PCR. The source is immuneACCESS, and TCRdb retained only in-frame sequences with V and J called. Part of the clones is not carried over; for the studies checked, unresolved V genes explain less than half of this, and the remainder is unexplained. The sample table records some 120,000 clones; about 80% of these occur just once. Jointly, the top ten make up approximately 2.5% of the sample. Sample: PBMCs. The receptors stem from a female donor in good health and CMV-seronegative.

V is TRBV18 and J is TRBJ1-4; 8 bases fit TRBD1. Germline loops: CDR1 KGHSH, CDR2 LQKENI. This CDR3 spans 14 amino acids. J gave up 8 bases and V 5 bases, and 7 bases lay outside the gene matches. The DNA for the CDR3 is TGTGCCAGCTCAGCAGGGGGCATGGGAGAAAAACTGTTTTTT. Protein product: CASSAGGMGEKLFF.

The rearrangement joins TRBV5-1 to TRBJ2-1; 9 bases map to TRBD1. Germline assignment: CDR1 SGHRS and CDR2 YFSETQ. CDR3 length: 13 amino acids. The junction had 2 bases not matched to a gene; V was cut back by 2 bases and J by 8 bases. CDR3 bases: TGCGCCAGCAGCTTACAGGGGGCCGATGAGCAGTTCTTC. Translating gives CASSLQGADEQFF.

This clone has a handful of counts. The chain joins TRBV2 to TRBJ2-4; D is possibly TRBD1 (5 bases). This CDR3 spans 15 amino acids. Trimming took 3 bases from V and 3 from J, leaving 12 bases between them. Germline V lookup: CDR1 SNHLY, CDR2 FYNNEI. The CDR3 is CASSDRGLGKNIQYF. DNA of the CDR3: TGTGCCAGCAGTGATAGGGGCTTGGGCAAAAACATTCAGTACTTC. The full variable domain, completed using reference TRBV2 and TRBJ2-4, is EPEVTQTPSHQVTQMGQEVILRCVPISNHLYFYWYRQILGQKVEFLVSFYNNEISEKSEIFDDQFSVERPDGSNFTLKIRSTKLEDSAMYFCASSDRGLGKNIQYFGAGTRLSVL.

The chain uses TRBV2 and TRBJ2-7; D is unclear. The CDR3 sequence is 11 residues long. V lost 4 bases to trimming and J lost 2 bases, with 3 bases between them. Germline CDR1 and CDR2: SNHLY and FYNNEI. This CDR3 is CASSATYEQYF. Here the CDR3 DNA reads TGTGCCAGCAGTGCCACCTACGAGCAGTACTTC.

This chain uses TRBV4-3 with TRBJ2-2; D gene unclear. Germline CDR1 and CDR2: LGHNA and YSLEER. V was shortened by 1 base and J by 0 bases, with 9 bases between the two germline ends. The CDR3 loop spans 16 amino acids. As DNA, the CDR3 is TGCGCCAGCAGCCAAGGACTGCGCGCGAACACCGGGGAGCTGTTTTTT. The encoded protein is CASSQGLRANTGELFF.

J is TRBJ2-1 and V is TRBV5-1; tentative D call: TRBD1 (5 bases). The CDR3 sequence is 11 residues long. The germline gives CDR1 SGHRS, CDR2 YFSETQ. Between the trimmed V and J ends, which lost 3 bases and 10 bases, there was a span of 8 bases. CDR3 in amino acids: CASSSTVEQFF. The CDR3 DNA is TGCGCCAGCAGCTCGACAGTCGAGCAGTTCTTC.

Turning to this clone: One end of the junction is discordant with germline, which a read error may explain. This CDR3 is CASSERDRGTAF. As DNA, the CDR3 is TGTGCCAGCAGCGAACGGGACAGGGGGACAGCCTTC. This sequence joins TRBV7-2 and TRBJ1-2; 11 bases agree with TRBD1. The CDR3 is 12 residues long. Germline lookup yields CDR1 SGHTA and CDR2 FQGNSA.